Below, one T cell receptor (beta chain) is given with its context. The source of the sample is a study of T cell repertoires in cytomegalovirus infection. V lost 3 bases, J lost 10 bases, and 12 bases lay in between. CDR1 is KGHDR and CDR2 is SFDVKD in the germline V gene. The CDR3 runs 13 residues. One entry per CDR3 protein results from TCRdb running MiXCR on the reads. The table lists roughly 280,000 distinct CDR3 sequences, roughly 13% of them singletons. J is TRBJ2-1 and V is TRBV24-1; D perhaps matches TRBD1 (5 bases). The specimen sequenced was PBMCs. This clonotype was obtained from a human donor in good health (CMV status not recorded). Some clones in this sample may be carry-over from other donors' samples. In DNA, the CDR3 is TGTGCCACCAGTGATGCCCAGGGAACGGAGCAGTTCTTC. This encodes CATSDAQGTEQFF.